This is a list of T cell receptor beta chains from one sample in a study of CD8 T cells in Susac syndrome. TCRdb fed the immunoSEQ multiplex PCR reads into MiXCR, producing one record per CDR3 protein. The table records 130,000 or so distinct CDR3 sequences, around 95% of them present only once. The sequenced sample was CD4+ T cells from PBMCs. The receptor set was obtained from a human donor in good health. The CDR3 runs from the conserved cysteine through the conserved F or W. A D gene is named only where the DNA matches it firmly. Size values are once, few and many counts, or a class for expanded clones, and some rows have none.

-,TRBV20-1,-,TRBJ1-2,TGCAGTGCCGCCAGAGGGTTTGACTATGGCTACACCTTC,CSAARGFDYGYTF
-,TRBV7-9,-,TRBJ2-5,TGTGCCAGCAGCCTCGTCTCAGTAGAGACCCAGTACTTC,CASSLVSVETQYF
-,TRBV4-2,-,TRBJ2-2,TGTGCCAGCAGCCAAGCGAGGGGTAACACCGGGGAGCTGTTTTTT,CASSQARGNTGELFF
-,TRBV19,-,TRBJ1-1,TGTGCCAGTATGCCTACTCAAATGAACACTGAAGCTTTCTTT,CASMPTQMNTEAFF
-,TRBV9,-,TRBJ2-1,TGTGCCAGCAGCTCCCGTGTTGACAATGAGCAGTTCTTC,CASSSRVDNEQFF
TRBD1,TRBV7-9,-,TRBJ2-3,TGTGCCAGCAGTCCCGGGACAGGGTCCACAGATACGCAGTATTTT,CASSPGTGSTDTQYF
TRBD2,TRBV5-8,once,TRBJ2-1,TGTGCCAGCAGCCGAGGACTAGCGGGAGGAGCCTACAATGAGCAGTTCTTC,CASSRGLAGGAYNEQFF
TRBD1,TRBV4-3,-,TRBJ2-3,TGCGCCAGCAGACCGGGACAGAACACAGATACGCAGTATTTT,CASRPGQNTDTQYF
-,TRBV7-2,-,TRBJ2-3,TGTGCCAGCAGCGCCCCGAATCGCCCAGATACGCAGTATTTT,CASSAPNRPDTQYF
-,TRBV12-3/TRBV12-4,-,TRBJ2-7,TGTGCCAGCAGTTCCCCGGACGAGCAGTACTTC,CASSSPDEQYF
-,TRBV20-1,-,TRBJ2-7,TGCAGTGCAACAGGGACTGGTTACGAGCAGTACTTC,CSATGTGYEQYF
-,TRBV11-1,-,TRBJ1-1,TGTGCCAGCAGCAGCCAGGGAGGGGATACTGAAGCTTTCTTT,CASSSQGGDTEAFF
TRBD1,TRBV6-2/TRBV6-3,-,TRBJ1-1,TGTGCCAGCAGTGTCCGCGACAGGGGAGTTGAAGCTTTCTTT,CASSVRDRGVEAFF
TRBD1,TRBV9,-,TRBJ2-5,TGTGCCAGCAGCGTAGGGACAGGGGCGCACACGGAGACCCAGTACTTC,CASSVGTGAHTETQYF
TRBD1,TRBV5-1,-,TRBJ2-7,TGCGCCAGCAGCTCGTGGACAGGGTATAGGAACGAGCAGTACTTC,CASSSWTGYRNEQYF
TRBD1,TRBV7-3,-,TRBJ1-2,TGTGCCAGCAGCTTAACCCTGGGGACAGGTGAAGAAGCCTTC,CASSLTLGTGEEAF
TRBD1,TRBV7-6,-,TRBJ2-2,TGTGCCAGCAGCCCTAGACAGGGGGCTATCGGCACCGGGGAGCTGTTTTTT,CASSPRQGAIGTGELFF
-,TRBV29-1,-,TRBJ2-1,TGCAGCGTTGTCCAAGGAAGGGCGGGCCAGCTACAGTTCTTC,CSVVQGRAGQLQFF
-,TRBV18,-,TRBJ2-5,TGTGCCAGCTCACCACCCGAGCGCCCCCGTGGGACCCAGTACTTC,CASSPPERPRGTQYF
-,TRBV3-1,-,TRBJ2-1,TGTGCCAGCAGACCAGCCTCCATCAATGAGCAGTTCTTC,CASRPASINEQFF
-,TRBV7-2,-,TRBJ1-1,TGTGCCAGCAGCTTAGGGGTGGCCAACACTGAAGCTTTCTTT,CASSLGVANTEAFF
TRBD2,TRBV20-1,-,TRBJ2-1,TGCAGTGCTAGAGCCCGACTAGCGATCGACAATGAGCAGTTCTTC,CSARARLAIDNEQFF
TRBD2,TRBV6-5,-,TRBJ2-1,TGTGCCAGCACAACTAGCGGGAGCTCCTACAATGAGCAGTTCTTC,CASTTSGSSYNEQFF
-,TRBV19,once,TRBJ1-5,TGTGCCAGTAGGGCAGACGGGCCCCAGCATTTT,CASRADGPQHF
-,TRBV12-3/TRBV12-4,-,TRBJ2-7,TGTGCCAGCAGTTTAAACGAGCAGTACTTC,CASSLNEQYF
TRBD2,TRBV28,-,TRBJ2-3,TGTGCCAGCGGGTTCTCTAGCGGGAGCCCAGATACGCAGTATTTT,CASGFSSGSPDTQYF
-,TRBV3-1,-,TRBJ2-7,TGTGCCAGCAGCCAAGGGGGAGCGGGTACCTACGAGCAGTACTTC,CASSQGGAGTYEQYF
-,TRBV7-9,-,TRBJ2-3,TGTGCCAGCACTCCGGGGTGGGATACGCAGTATTTT,CASTPGWDTQYF
TRBD1,TRBV4-2,-,TRBJ2-5,TGTGCCAGCAGCCAAGATGGCTACTGGGACAGGGAAGAGACCCAGTACTTC,CASSQDGYWDREETQYF